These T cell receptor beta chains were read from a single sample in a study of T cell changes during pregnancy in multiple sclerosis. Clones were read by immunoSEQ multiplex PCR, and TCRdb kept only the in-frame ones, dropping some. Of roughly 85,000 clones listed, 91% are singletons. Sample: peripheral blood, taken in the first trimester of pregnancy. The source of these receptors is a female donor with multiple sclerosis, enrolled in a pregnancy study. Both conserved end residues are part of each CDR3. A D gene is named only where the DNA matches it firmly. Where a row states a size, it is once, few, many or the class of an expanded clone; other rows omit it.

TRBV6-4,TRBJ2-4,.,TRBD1,TGTGCCAGCAGGAGGACAGGGGGCGCCAAAAACATTCAGTACTTC,CASRRTGGAKNIQYF
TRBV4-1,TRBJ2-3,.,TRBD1,TGCGCCAGCAGCCATCTCGGGACAGGGGGCGCAGATACGCAGTATTTT,CASSHLGTGGADTQYF
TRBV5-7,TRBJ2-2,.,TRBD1,TGTGCCAGCAGCCCTGGTGGTTACAGGGGGTGGAATGGCACCGGGGAGCTGTTTTTT,CASSPGGYRGWNGTGELFF
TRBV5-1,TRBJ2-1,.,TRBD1,TGCGCCAGCAGCTCCCTTGGGACAGCTTACAATGAGCAGTTCTTC,CASSSLGTAYNEQFF
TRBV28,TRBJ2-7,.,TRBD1,TGTGCCAGCAGTTCCCCCAGGGGGACGGGCTCCTACGAGCAGTACTTC,CASSSPRGTGSYEQYF
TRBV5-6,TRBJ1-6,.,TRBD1,TGTGCCAGCAGCGCAGGACAGGGGGAGAATTCACCCCTCCACTTT,CASSAGQGENSPLHF
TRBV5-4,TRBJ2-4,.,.,TGTGCCAGCAGCTTGGACGGAACCGTAGCCAGAATTCAGTACTTC,CASSLDGTVARIQYF
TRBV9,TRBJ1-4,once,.,TGTGCCAGCAGCGTAGGGGGGGATATTGAAAAACTGTTTTTT,CASSVGGDIEKLFF
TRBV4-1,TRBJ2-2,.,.,TGCGCCAGCAGCCACCAAAACGCGGGTACAGGGGGGGAGCTGTTTTTT,CASSHQNAGTGGELFF
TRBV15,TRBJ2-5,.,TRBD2,TGTGCCACCAGCAGTTCTCTAGCGGTTAGGGAAGAACAAGAGACCCAGTACTTC,CATSSSLAVREEQETQYF
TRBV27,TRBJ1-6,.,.,TGTGCCAGCAGTTTAGGTCAGGCATACAATAATTCACCCCTCCACTTT,CASSLGQAYNNSPLHF
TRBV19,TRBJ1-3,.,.,TGTGCCAGTAGTATATCACGTTCGGGGGGAAACACCATATATTTT,CASSISRSGGNTIYF
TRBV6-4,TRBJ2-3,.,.,TGTGCCAGCAGTGGAGGCAGGGCCGCAGATACGCAGTATTTT,CASSGGRAADTQYF
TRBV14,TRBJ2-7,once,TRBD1,TGTGCCAGCAGCCGAGACAGGGGCCACTACGAGCAGTACTTC,CASSRDRGHYEQYF
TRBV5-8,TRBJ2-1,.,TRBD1,TGTGCCAGCAGCTACGGACAGGGAGGCTACAATGAGCAGTTCTTC,CASSYGQGGYNEQFF
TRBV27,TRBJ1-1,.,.,TGTGCCAGCAGTTACTCCCAGGGTGACACTGAAGCTTTCTTT,CASSYSQGDTEAFF
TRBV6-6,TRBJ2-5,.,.,TGTGCCAGCAGTTACTCGATAGGGGGAGAGACCCAGTACTTC,CASSYSIGGETQYF
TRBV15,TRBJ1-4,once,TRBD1,TGTGCCACCAGCGGTGGACAGGGGTTATCTAATGAAAAACTGTTTTTT,CATSGGQGLSNEKLFF
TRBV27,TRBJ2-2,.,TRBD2,TGTGCCAGCAGTTTAGAGCGGGGGGGCCACACCGGGGAGCTGTTTTTT,CASSLERGGHTGELFF
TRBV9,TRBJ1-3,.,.,TGTGCCAGCAGCGTCAGTCCCGTTTCTGGAAACACCATATATTTT,CASSVSPVSGNTIYF
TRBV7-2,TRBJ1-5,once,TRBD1,TGTGCCAGCAGCCGCAATCCGGGACAGGGTAACCAGCCCCAGCATTTT,CASSRNPGQGNQPQHF
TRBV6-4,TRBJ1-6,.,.,TGTGCCAGTAGGGACCGCCTTGGCACCTATAATTCACCCCTCCACTTT,CASRDRLGTYNSPLHF
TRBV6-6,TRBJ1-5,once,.,TGTGCCAGCTCCTACCCCGCGCTCTATAGCAATCAGCCCCAGCATTTT,CASSYPALYSNQPQHF
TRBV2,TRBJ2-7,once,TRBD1,TGTGCCAGCAGACTCACAGGGGTCGAGCAGTACTTC,CASRLTGVEQYF
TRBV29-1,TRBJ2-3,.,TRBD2,TGCAGCGTTGGAGCGGGACGTTCCACAGATACGCAGTATTTT,CSVGAGRSTDTQYF
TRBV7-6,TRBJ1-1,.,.,TGTGCCAGCAGCTTAACAGGGACCACTGAAGCTTTCTTT,CASSLTGTTEAFF
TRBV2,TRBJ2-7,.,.,TGTGCCAGCAGTGAGCGGAACAGGGAAAAGCAGTACTTC,CASSERNREKQYF
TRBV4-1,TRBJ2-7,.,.,TGCGCCAGCAGCCAAGACACGGGGGTGCCCTTGGAGCGTTTGCAGTACTTC,CASSQDTGVPLERLQYF
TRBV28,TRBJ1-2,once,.,TGTGCCAGCAGTTTTGGGCCCCTCGATGGCTACACCTTC,CASSFGPLDGYTF
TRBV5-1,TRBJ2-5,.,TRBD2,TGCGCCAGCAGCTTGGCCGTAACTAGCGAAAAAGAGACCCAGTACTTC,CASSLAVTSEKETQYF
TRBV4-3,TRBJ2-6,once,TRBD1,TGCGCCAGCAGCCAAGAGGACAGGGCTGGGGCCAACGTCCTGACTTTC,CASSQEDRAGANVLTF
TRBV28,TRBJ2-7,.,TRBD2,TGTGCCAGCAGCTCTCGCCTAGCGGGAGGGCTTGGGGAGCAGTACTTC,CASSSRLAGGLGEQYF
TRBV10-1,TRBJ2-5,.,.,TGCGCCAGCAGTATACAGGGAAAGGATTCCGCGGAGACCCAGTACTTC,CASSIQGKDSAETQYF
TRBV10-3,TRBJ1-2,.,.,TGTGCCATCAGATCCAGGGGCGAGGATGGCTACACCTTC,CAIRSRGEDGYTF
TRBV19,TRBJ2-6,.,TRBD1,TGTGCCAGTAGTTTCAGGGGGCCGGGGGCCAACGTCCTGACTTTC,CASSFRGPGANVLTF
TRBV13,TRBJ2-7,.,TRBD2,TGTGCCAGCAGCTTCGGACTAGCCCTCTCCTACGAGCAGTACTTC,CASSFGLALSYEQYF
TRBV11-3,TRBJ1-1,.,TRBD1,TGTGCCAGCAGCACGGGACAGGGTGAAGTCACTGAAGCTTTCTTT,CASSTGQGEVTEAFF
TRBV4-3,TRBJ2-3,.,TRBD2,TGCGCCAGCAGCCAAGATCTTTTCGGCGGGGGGCACACAGATACGCAGTATTTT,CASSQDLFGGGHTDTQYF
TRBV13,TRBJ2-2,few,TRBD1,TGTGCCAGCAGCCCTCCCCGGACAGGTGTGAACACCGGGGAGCTGTTTTTT,CASSPPRTGVNTGELFF
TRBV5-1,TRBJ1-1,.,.,TGCGCCAGCAGCTTGACAGGGTACGCTGAAGCTTTCTTT,CASSLTGYAEAFF
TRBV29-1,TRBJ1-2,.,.,TGCAGCGTTGATATTGGGGGGGCGCGCGGAGGCTACACCTTC,CSVDIGGARGGYTF
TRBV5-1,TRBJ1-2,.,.,TGCGCCAGCACCCCAGGCGGGTCTCCGGCTGGCTACACCTTC,CASTPGGSPAGYTF
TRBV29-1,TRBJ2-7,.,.,TGCAGCGTTGGGGACAACTCCTACGAGCAGTACTTC,CSVGDNSYEQYF
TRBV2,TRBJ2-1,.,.,TGTGCCAGCCCGCTAGACAGGACCTCCTACAATGAGCAGTTCTTC,CASPLDRTSYNEQFF
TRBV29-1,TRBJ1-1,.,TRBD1,TGCAGCGTCCTAGGGGGCTCCGGTGTTGAAGCTTTCTTT,CSVLGGSGVEAFF
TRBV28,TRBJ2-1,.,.,TGTGCCAGCAGTTTATTAGGACAGCCCGATGGGCAGTTCTTC,CASSLLGQPDGQFF
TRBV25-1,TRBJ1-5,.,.,TGTGCCAGCAGTGGCAGGGGAAGCAATCAGCCCCAGCATTTT,CASSGRGSNQPQHF
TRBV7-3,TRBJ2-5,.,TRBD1,TGTGCCAGCAGCTTAACAGGGGACAGGGAGACCCAGTACTTC,CASSLTGDRETQYF
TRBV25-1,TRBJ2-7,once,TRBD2,TGTGCCAGCAGCCCCCCGGGGGTAGCGGGGGGTCTGGAGCAGTACTTC,CASSPPGVAGGLEQYF
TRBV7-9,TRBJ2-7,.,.,TGTGCCAGCAGCCTAGGGGCGAACTACGAGCAGTACTTC,CASSLGANYEQYF
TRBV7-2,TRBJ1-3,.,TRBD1,TGTGCCAGCAGCTTAGCCCTGGGACAGGGGGGAAACACCATATATTTT,CASSLALGQGGNTIYF
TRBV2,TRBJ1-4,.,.,TGTGCCAGCACCTCGCGCCAGGGAACTAATGAAAAACTGTTTTTT,CASTSRQGTNEKLFF
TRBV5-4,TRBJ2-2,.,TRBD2,TGTGCCAGCAGCTTGGGACTAGCGGGGGGTCCCACCGGGGAGCTGTTTTTT,CASSLGLAGGPTGELFF
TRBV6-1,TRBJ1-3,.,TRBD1,TGTGCCAGCAGTGTCGACAGGGGCTCTGGAAACACCATATATTTT,CASSVDRGSGNTIYF
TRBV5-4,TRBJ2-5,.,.,TGTGCCAGCAGCGTGACAGAGAACCAAGAGACCCAGTACTTC,CASSVTENQETQYF
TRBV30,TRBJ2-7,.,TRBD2,TGTGCCTGGAGTGGACTAGCGGGAGGATTGCCGAACAACGAGCAGTACTTC,CAWSGLAGGLPNNEQYF
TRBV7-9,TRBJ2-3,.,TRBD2,TGTGCCAGCAGCCTAGAAGCGGGAGGGCCCACAGATACGCAGTATTTT,CASSLEAGGPTDTQYF
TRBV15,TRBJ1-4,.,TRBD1,TGTGCCACCCGGGGGACAGGGCACGAAAAACTGTTTTTT,CATRGTGHEKLFF
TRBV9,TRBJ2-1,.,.,TGTGCCAGCAGCCCCCACCGGACCACTAGGGCTAATGAGCAGTTCTTC,CASSPHRTTRANEQFF